Below, 20 T cell receptor beta chains from the same sample are listed, as sequenced in a study of circulating and synovial CD4+ cells in juvenile arthritis. The method was immunoSEQ multiplex PCR; TCRdb's version includes in-frame clones alone and lacks a portion of them. The repertoire has over 30,000 clones, roughly 96% of them found once; the top ten carry 0.16%. Sequencing used CD4+ T cells from blood. These receptor sequences come from a human donor with juvenile idiopathic arthritis.

This clone was seen only once. The V and J genes are TRBV28 and TRBJ2-7; TRBD1 agrees at 7 bases. The V and J ends lost 5 bases and 2 bases, in that order; junction bases with no gene match: 3. CDR3 size: 13 residues. CDR1 is MDHEN, CDR2 SYDVKM, per germline. The CDR3 loop reads CASSPTGAYEQYF. The CDR3 region has the DNA TGTGCCAGCAGTCCCACAGGGGCCTACGAGCAGTACTTC.

The chain employs TRBV5-8 and TRBJ1-6; D remains unclear. Trimming shortened V by 2 bases and J by 7 bases, and 10 bases separated the two germline ends. Germline V CDR1 and CDR2: SGHTS, YDEGEE. CDR3 length: 14 amino acids. CDR3 in amino acids: CASSFVVSNSPLHF. CDR3 sequence (DNA): TGTGCCAGCAGCTTTGTGGTTAGCAATTCACCCCTCCACTTT.

The count of this clone is one. The rearrangement links TRBV6-6 to TRBJ2-2, with no clear D. The germline CDR1 and CDR2 sequences are MNHNY and SVGAGI (reference sequence). Trimming took off 6 bases at V and 3 bases at J, with 5 bases between the two ends. This CDR3 has 12 amino acids. The DNA for the CDR3 is TGTGCCAGCAGCCCATACACCGGGGAGCTGTTTTTT. Protein product: CASSPYTGELFF.

This chain links TRBV5-1 with TRBJ2-7; D possibly corresponds to TRBD2 (5 bases). This CDR3 comprises 13 residues. The germline V and J ends were trimmed by 3 bases and 6 bases, with 13 bases remaining between them. Germline V gene lookup returns CDR1 SGHRS and CDR2 YFSETQ. CDR3 nucleotide sequence: TGCGCCAGCAGCTCCCGAGGGTCCGCCGAGCAGTACTTC. As protein: CASSSRGSAEQYF.

This clone was counted a few times. The CDR3 DNA sequence: TGTGCCAGTAGAGCCACAGGGGAAGGAAACACCATATATTTT. This gives the protein CASRATGEGNTIYF. The gene calls are TRBV19 and TRBJ1-3, with 7 bases fitting TRBD1. CDR3 length: 14 residues. CDR1 and CDR2 (germline): LNHDA, SQIVND (reference sequence). V was pared by 6 bases and J by 4 bases, with 6 bases of the junction left unmatched. The entire variable domain, with the rest obtained from reference TRBV19 and TRBJ1-3, is as follows: DGGITQSPKYLFRKEGQNVTLSCEQNLNHDAMYWYRQDPGQGLRLIYYSQIVNDFQKGDIAEGYSVSREKKESFPLTVTSAQKNPTAFYLCASRATGEGNTIYFGEGSWLTVV.

Only one count was recorded for this clone. The rearrangement uses TRBV19 and TRBJ1-2, with D maybe TRBD1 (5 bases). Germline V CDR1 and CDR2: LNHDA, SQIVND (reference sequence). The length of the CDR3 is 14 residues. The V gene lost 5 bases and the J gene lost 2 bases, with 12 bases spanning the gap. The CDR3 coding sequence is TGTGCCAGTAGTTCTTCCCGGGGGAACTATGGCTACACCTTC. It yields the protein CASSSSRGNYGYTF. Full variable domain (rest looked up from reference TRBV19 and TRBJ1-2): DGGITQSPKYLFRKEGQNVTLSCEQNLNHDAMYWYRQDPGQGLRLIYYSQIVNDFQKGDIAEGYSVSREKKESFPLTVTSAQKNPTAFYLCASSSSRGNYGYTFGSGTRLTVV.

V and J are TRBV18 and TRBJ2-7, with 7 bases fitting TRBD2. Trimming at V came to 3 bases and at J to 6 bases, leaving 14 bases not matched to a gene. The CDR3 covers 16 residues. Germline values: CDR1 KGHSH, CDR2 LQKENI. This CDR3 is CASSPWGTGGGSEQYF. The CDR3 DNA reads as TGTGCCAGCTCACCGTGGGGCACTGGCGGGGGTTCCGAGCAGTACTTC.

The chain carries TRBV2 and TRBJ2-3; no clear D. The CDR3 has 12 amino acids. V lost 6 bases and J 4 bases, leaving 8 bases between the germline ends. CDR1 and CDR2 (germline): SNHLY, FYNNEI. This CDR3 reads CASRQVADTQYF. In DNA, the CDR3 is TGTGCCAGCAGGCAGGTGGCAGATACGCAGTATTTT.

The chain combines TRBV18 with TRBJ2-3; 7 positions agree with TRBD1. The CDR3 is made up of 14 amino acids. Germline V gives CDR1 KGHSH, CDR2 LQKENI. Trimming took 5 bases from V and 0 from J; bases not matched to a gene: 2. CDR3 region: CASSATGSTDTQYF. As DNA, the CDR3 is TGTGCCAGCTCAGCGACAGGGAGCACAGATACGCAGTATTTT.

The V call is TRBV27, the J call TRBJ2-1, with 8 bases that match TRBD2. With V trimmed by 6 bases and J by 1 base, 5 bases remained unmatched. The CDR3 has 15 amino acids. Germline lookup yields CDR1 MNHEY and CDR2 SMNVEV (reference sequence). CDR3 sequence: CASRGTSLSYNEQFF. Here the CDR3 DNA reads TGTGCCAGCAGGGGGACTAGTCTGTCCTACAATGAGCAGTTCTTC.

J is TRBJ1-2 and V is TRBV30, with no clear D. With 2 bases removed from V and 2 bases from J, the gap between germline ends came to 9 bases. The CDR3 has 13 amino acids. Per the germline V gene, CDR1 is GTSNPN and CDR2 is SVGIG (reference sequence). This CDR3 is CAWSPRGNYGYTF. CDR3 in DNA: TGTGCCTGGAGTCCGAGAGGGAACTATGGCTACACCTTC.

The gene calls are TRBV18 and TRBJ1-1; 10 nucleotides agree with TRBD1. The J segment lost 5 bases and the V segment lost 6 bases, leaving 9 bases of the junction unmatched. The germline V gene encodes CDR1 KGHSH and CDR2 LQKENI. This CDR3 has 15 residues. The CDR3 here is CASSPTGGYGTEAFF. DNA of the CDR3: TGTGCCAGCTCTCCGACAGGGGGCTACGGAACTGAAGCTTTCTTT.

This clone was detected once. The chain employs TRBV20-1 and TRBJ2-5; D gene unclear. V shed 5 bases and J shed 3 bases, with 4 bases lying between them. The CDR3 loop spans 10 amino acids. Germline CDR1 reads DFQATT; CDR2 reads SNEGSKA (reference sequence). CDR3 in amino acids: CSARKETQYF. Written as DNA, the CDR3 is TGCAGTGCTCGTAAAGAGACCCAGTACTTC.

The V call is TRBV10-3, the J call TRBJ1-2; perhaps TRBD1 as D (6 bases). CDR3 length: 14 amino acids. The germline V gene has CDR1 ENHRY and CDR2 SYGVKD. Trimming removed 5 bases from V and 2 bases from J, with 12 bases in between. CDR3 in amino acids: CAISPSGTNYGYTF. CDR3 nucleotides: TGTGCCATCAGTCCTTCCGGGACAAACTATGGCTACACCTTC.

V usage is TRBV18 and J usage is TRBJ2-1; weak D call: TRBD2 (5 bases). V lost 2 bases to trimming and J lost 7 bases, with 12 bases between them. Germline values: CDR1 KGHSH, CDR2 LQKENI. The CDR3 contains 14 residues. For the CDR3, the DNA is TGTGCCAGCTCACCATCTCACTCGGGGAATGAGCAGTTCTTC. Encoded protein: CASSPSHSGNEQFF.

The chain recombines TRBV28 with TRBJ1-1; D gene unclear. The CDR3 runs to 14 residues. Germline V lookup: CDR1 MDHEN, CDR2 SYDVKM. Trimming stripped 3 bases from V and 2 bases from J, with 10 bases between. The CDR3 is CASSFGGKNTEAFF. DNA of the CDR3: TGTGCCAGCAGTTTCGGAGGAAAAAACACTGAAGCTTTCTTT.

The rearrangement joins TRBV5-1 to TRBJ2-3, with 8 bases fitting TRBD2. Trimming took 4 bases from V and 2 from J; bases not matched to a gene: 9. CDR1 and CDR2 (germline): SGHRS, YFSETQ. The length of the CDR3 is 16 residues. CDR3 DNA sequence: TGCGCCAGCAGCGCCTCTAGCGGGTCCTACACAGATACGCAGTATTTT. Residues: CASSASSGSYTDTQYF. Together with reference TRBV5-1 and TRBJ2-3, the CDR3 gives the full variable domain: KAGVTQTPRYLIKTRGQQVTLSCSPISGHRSVSWYQQTPGQGLQFLFEYFSETQRNKGNFPGRFSGRQFSNSRSEMNVSTLELGDSALYLCASSASSGSYTDTQYFGPGTRLTVL.

This clone was detected once. This sequence joins TRBV28 and TRBJ2-4, with TRBD2 identical over 7 bases. The junction had 7 bases not matched to a gene; V was cut back by 2 bases and J by 0 bases. The CDR3 runs 17 residues. Germline CDR1 reads MDHEN; CDR2 reads SYDVKM. The DNA for the CDR3 is TGTGCCAGCAGTTTACTTGTTGGGGGGGTAGCCAAAAACATTCAGTACTTC. This gives the protein CASSLLVGGVAKNIQYF. Combining the CDR3 with reference TRBV28 and TRBJ2-4 gives the whole variable domain DVKVTQSSRYLVKRTGEKVFLECVQDMDHENMFWYRQDPGLGLRLIYFSYDVKMKEKGDIPEGYSVSREKKERFSLILESASTNQTSMYLCASSLLVGGVAKNIQYFGAGTRLSVL.

This chain joins TRBV19 and TRBJ2-1; 7 bases are shared with TRBD1. V lost 4 bases and J lost 0; bases outside the gene matches: 0. This CDR3 is built from 14 residues. In germline, CDR1 is LNHDA, CDR2 SQIVND (reference sequence). CDR3 bases: TGTGCCAGTAGTACAGGGGGCTCCTACAATGAGCAGTTCTTC. As protein: CASSTGGSYNEQFF.

The chain has TRBV6-5 and TRBJ1-2; 8 nucleotides line up with TRBD1. Germline loops: CDR1 MNHEY, CDR2 SVGAGI. This CDR3 is 15 amino acids long. V lost 2 bases, J lost 4 bases, and 6 bases stayed unmatched. The CDR3 region is CASSYGGQASYGYTF. DNA of the CDR3: TGTGCCAGCAGTTACGGGGGACAGGCTTCCTATGGCTACACCTTC.